In this sample, the clone carrying this TCR beta chain is medium-sized. TCRdb re-called the 5' RACE reads with MiXCR, one entry per CDR3 protein. The data contain some 2,000 distinct CDR3 sequences, more than 20% of them singletons. This specimen belongs to a study of spatial heterogeneity in lung cancer. The germline V and J ends were trimmed by 0 bases and 5 bases, with 3 bases remaining between them. Germline V CDR1 and CDR2: SGHDT, YYEEEE. There are 12 residues in the CDR3. Time point indicated: sample taken at primary tumor resection. Whole RNA, isolated from tumor, nontumor lung or frozen PBMC, was sequenced without prior sorting.

Sequencing was performed on normal lung tissue next to the tumor, taken at surgery. The source is a male donor with early-stage non-small cell lung cancer. The rearrangement uses TRBV5-6 and TRBJ1-5; D unclear. The CDR3 loop is CASSLVDQPQHF. The CDR3 DNA reads as TGTGCCAGCAGCTTGGTAGATCAGCCCCAGCATTTT.